The 7 T cell receptor beta chains below all came from one sample that was sequenced in a study of blood T cell repertoires in COVID-19. The repertoire was sequenced with immunoSEQ multiplex PCR; TCRdb's copy has only in-frame clones and lacks some. The profile shows 290,000 or so clones, roughly 87% of them singletons. Sequencing used peripheral blood. The receptor source for this set is a man younger than 30 with active or convalescent COVID-19.

The chain has TRBV3-1 (or the pseudogene TRBV3-2) and TRBJ2-2, with 13 nucleotides matching TRBD2. V gave up 0 bases and J gave up 4 bases; unmatched junction bases: 8. Germline-derived CDR1 and CDR2 are LGHDT and YNNKEL (reference sequence). CDR3 length: 19 residues. CDR3 sequence reads: CASSQDPLLAGGRTGELFF. The CDR3 coding sequence is TGTGCCAGCAGCCAAGATCCCCTACTAGCGGGGGGGCGCACCGGGGAGCTGTTTTTT.

This chain uses TRBV2 with TRBJ2-3; TRBD1 aligns across 7 bases. CDR1 is SNHLY, CDR2 FYNNEI, per germline. This CDR3 comprises 17 residues. V trimming: 6 bases; J trimming: 2 bases; junction bases outside the gene matches: 14. The CDR3 protein is CASRVRTGRSHTDTQYF. The CDR3 DNA is TGTGCCAGCAGAGTCCGGACAGGACGGTCCCACACAGATACGCAGTATTTT.

The rearrangement links TRBV6-5 to TRBJ1-3; weak D call: TRBD1 (5 bases). The CDR3 is 14 amino acids. Germline CDR1 reads MNHEY; CDR2 reads SVGAGI. Deletions cut 7 bases from V and 4 bases from J, with 14 bases between. CDR3 nucleotides: TGTGCCAGCATAGCCAGGGATAAAGGAAACACCATATATTTT. Its translation is CASIARDKGNTIYF.

The CDR3 region is CASSFGTGEYNEQFF. CDR3 sequence (DNA): TGTGCCAGCAGCTTCGGAACGGGAGAGTACAATGAGCAGTTCTTC. The rearrangement uses TRBV11-3 and TRBJ2-1; D is perhaps TRBD2 (6 bases). The CDR3 is made up of 15 amino acids. The V end was cut by 3 bases, the J end by 4 bases, with 13 bases between. Germline CDR1 SGHNT, CDR2 YENEEA. Full variable domain (missing parts from reference TRBV11-3 and TRBJ2-1): EAGVVQSPRYKIIEKKQPVAFWCNPISGHNTLYWYLQNLGQGPELLIRYENEEAVDDSQLPKDRFSAERLKGVDSTLKIQPAELGDSAVYLCASSFGTGEYNEQFFGPGTRLTVL.

The rearrangement joins TRBV5-6 to TRBJ1-1; D may be TRBD1 (6 bases). Germline loops: CDR1 SGHDT, CDR2 YYEEEE. CDR3 length equals 15 residues. V was pared by 3 bases and J by 4 bases, with 16 bases between. CDR3 bases: TGTGCCAGCAGCTGGTACAGGGACCTAATCACTGAAGCTTTCTTT. It codes for CASSWYRDLITEAFF.

This chain links TRBV6-1 with TRBJ2-1; 7 bases are shared with TRBD2. Germline assignment: CDR1 MNHNS and CDR2 SASEGT. V was pared by 4 bases and J by 6 bases, with 15 bases of the junction left unmatched. The CDR3 totals 17 residues. The chain's CDR3 is CASSARLPGTTLNEQFF. CDR3 sequence (DNA): TGTGCCAGCAGTGCGCGACTTCCCGGGACTACCCTCAATGAGCAGTTCTTC.

The chain recombines TRBV6-6 with TRBJ2-1; TRBD2 agrees at 10 bases. The CDR3 runs 16 residues. Germline trimming cut 4 bases from V and 4 bases from J; bases unmatched to any gene: 7. CDR1 and CDR2 (germline): MNHNY, SVGAGI (reference sequence). In DNA form, the CDR3 reads TGTGCCAGCAGTTCAAGCGGGGGGGCCACATACAATGAGCAGTTCTTC. It encodes CASSSSGGATYNEQFF.